Following are 30 T cell receptor beta chains from one sample sequenced in a study of blood T cell repertoires in COVID-19. Profiling relied on immunoSEQ multiplex PCR, and the TCRdb table lists in-frame clones only, not all of them. The sample contains 190,000 or so clones, about nine tenths of which appear only once. Sequencing was performed on PBMCs or T cells enriched from blood (not recorded which). Every receptor here comes from a woman aged 25 to 39 who had recovered from COVID-19.

V is TRBV19 and J is TRBJ1-5; possible D gene TRBD1, 5 bases. The CDR3 is 14 amino acids. Trimming shortened V by 3 bases and J by 0 bases, and 6 bases separated the two germline ends. CDR1 is LNHDA, CDR2 SQIVND, per germline (reference sequence). In nucleotides, the CDR3 is TGTGCCAGTAGTATCCAGGGTAGCAATCAGCCCCAGCATTTT. Protein: CASSIQGSNQPQHF.

This rearrangement joins TRBV11-2 to TRBJ2-3; the match to TRBD2 covers 7 bases. CDR3 size: 16 residues. Germline loops: CDR1 SGHAT, CDR2 FQNNGV. After removal of 4 bases from V and 0 bases from J, the junction contained 7 bases not matched to a gene. This CDR3 reads CASSWGLISSTDTQYF. Written as DNA, the CDR3 is TGTGCCAGCAGCTGGGGACTAATCTCTAGCACAGATACGCAGTATTTT.

This clone occurred once. The CDR3 protein is CASSLQTGGNTEAFF. The CDR3 nucleotides read TGTGCCAGCAGCTTACAGACAGGCGGGAACACTGAAGCTTTCTTT. The chain carries TRBV11-3 and TRBJ1-1; the D gene is possibly TRBD1 (6 bases). V was shortened by 2 bases and J by 1 base, with 11 bases between the two germline ends. The V gene's germline CDR1 is SGHNT and CDR2 YENEEA. The CDR3 contains 15 residues.

The chain combines TRBV30 with TRBJ1-3; possibly TRBD1 for D (5 bases). The length of the CDR3 is 16 residues. The V end lost 2 bases, the J end lost 0 bases, and 14 bases lay between the germline ends. From germline, CDR1 is GTSNPN and CDR2 SVGIG (reference sequence). CDR3 sequence (DNA): TGTGCCTGGAGTCCAGGGTGGCCCATCTCTGGAAACACCATATATTTT. Translated, it gives CAWSPGWPISGNTIYF.

This chain uses TRBV7-8 with TRBJ2-1; D might be TRBD2 (6 bases). V was trimmed by 0 bases and J by 2 bases, leaving 11 bases between them. There are 16 residues in the CDR3. Germline CDR1 and CDR2: SGHVS and FQNEAQ. In nucleotides, the CDR3 is TGTGCCAGCAGCTTAGCGGCTAGCGCAACCTACAATGAGCAGTTCTTC. Residues: CASSLAASATYNEQFF. The entire variable domain, with the rest obtained from reference TRBV7-8 and TRBJ2-1, is as follows: GAGVSQSPRYKVAKRGQDVALRCDPISGHVSLFWYQQALGQGPEFLTYFQNEAQLDKSGLPSDRFFAERPEGSVSTLKIQRTQQEDSAVYLCASSLAASATYNEQFFGPGTRLTVL.

The J gene is TRBJ1-2, the V gene TRBV4-2; D gene uncertain. V lost 0 bases, J lost 7 bases, and 9 bases lay in between. The germline V gene has CDR1 LGHNA and CDR2 YNFKEQ. This CDR3 spans 13 amino acids. The CDR3 coding sequence is TGTGCCAGCAGCCAAGACCGAGATTCTGGCTACACCTTC. Translation gives CASSQDRDSGYTF.

V and J are TRBV7-8 and TRBJ1-3; 7 nucleotides agree with TRBD1. The CDR3 covers 14 residues. Germline trimming cut 2 bases from V and 3 bases from J; bases unmatched to any gene: 1. CDR1 SGHVS and CDR2 FQNEAQ come from the germline V gene. CDR3 DNA: TGTGCCAGCAGCTTACCAGGGGGTGGAAACACCATATATTTT. Its protein is CASSLPGGGNTIYF.

This clone was seen at least ten times. V usage is TRBV7-9 and J usage is TRBJ1-2; TRBD1 agrees at 9 bases. This CDR3 contains 14 residues. Germline values: CDR1 SEHNR, CDR2 FQNEAQ (reference sequence). With V trimmed by 5 bases and J by 7 bases, 8 bases remained unmatched. In nucleotides, the CDR3 is TGTGCCAGCAGCCCGGGACAGGGAAGAGTTGGCTACACCTTC. It yields the protein CASSPGQGRVGYTF.

This clone was detected only once. The chain combines TRBV6-5 with TRBJ2-4; a weak D match, TRBD2 (5 bases). Trimming left V 0 bases short and J 0 bases short, with 9 bases between. The length of the CDR3 is 16 residues. Germline assignment: CDR1 MNHEY and CDR2 SVGAGI. The CDR3 region is CASSYSEAVAKNIQYF. CDR3 DNA: TGTGCCAGCAGTTACTCAGAAGCGGTAGCCAAAAACATTCAGTACTTC.

This chain connects TRBV7-9 to TRBJ1-6; 10 bases line up with TRBD1. V gave up 5 bases and J gave up 8 bases; unmatched junction bases: 12. The CDR3 sequence is 17 residues long. Looked up from germline, CDR1 is SEHNR and CDR2 is FQNEAQ (reference sequence). The DNA of the CDR3 is TGTGCCAGCAGCCCCAAGACAGGGGGCCACGGTGATTCACCCCTCCACTTT. Protein sequence: CASSPKTGGHGDSPLHF. Full variable domain (missing parts from reference TRBV7-9 and TRBJ1-6): DTGVSQNPRHKITKRGQNVTFRCDPISEHNRLYWYRQTLGQGPEFLTYFQNEAQLEKSRLLSDRFSAERPKGSFSTLEIQRTEQGDSAMYLCASSPKTGGHGDSPLHFGNGTRLTVT.

The chain links TRBV12-3 or TRBV12-4 to TRBJ1-1, with D possibly matching TRBD1 (5 bases). The ends were cut back, 1 base at V and 7 bases at J, with 7 bases in the middle. The CDR3 totals 12 residues. The CDR3 DNA reads as TGTGCCAGCAGTTTAGAAGGGGTTGAAGCTTTCTTT. Translating it yields CASSLEGVEAFF.

V gene TRBV11-3 combines with J gene TRBJ2-1, with a possible D match to TRBD2 (6 bases). Germline V CDR1 and CDR2: SGHNT, YENEEA. Trimming left V 3 bases short and J 0 bases short, with 12 bases between. This CDR3 has 16 residues. The CDR3, as DNA: TGTGCCAGCAGCTTTCAAGGACTAAGCTCCTACAATGAGCAGTTCTTC. It specifies CASSFQGLSSYNEQFF.

This chain links TRBV6-6 with TRBJ2-4, with 13 bases aligning to TRBD2. Losses at the gene ends were 5 bases for V and 3 bases for J; bases not matched to a gene: 1. The CDR3 runs to 15 residues. The germline V gene encodes CDR1 MNHNY and CDR2 SVGAGI (reference sequence). CDR3 nucleotides: TGTGCCAGCAGTGGACTAGCGGGAGTCAAAAACATTCAGTACTTC. Translating it yields CASSGLAGVKNIQYF.

J is TRBJ2-7 and V is TRBV19; TRBD2 might be the D (6 bases). This CDR3 region has 13 residues. CDR1 and CDR2 (germline): LNHDA, SQIVND (reference sequence). Trimming stripped 3 bases from V and 5 bases from J, with 11 bases between. The CDR3 protein is CASSIGTGDEQYF. The DNA for the CDR3 is TGTGCCAGTAGTATTGGGACGGGGGACGAGCAGTACTTC.

The V gene is TRBV7-2, the J gene TRBJ1-5, with D possibly matching TRBD1 (5 bases). V lost 5 bases and J 5 bases, leaving 13 bases between the germline ends. CDR3 length: 14 residues. From germline, CDR1 is SGHTA and CDR2 FQGNSA. Written as DNA, the CDR3 is TGTGCCAGCAGCCCCAGGGAAGGCTATCAGCCCCAGCATTTT. Protein sequence: CASSPREGYQPQHF.

The V call is TRBV4-2, the J call TRBJ2-1; 9 nucleotides line up with TRBD1. This CDR3 comprises 18 residues. CDR1 LGHNA and CDR2 YNFKEQ come from the germline V gene. Losses at the gene ends were 3 bases for V and 7 bases for J; bases not matched to a gene: 16. Here the CDR3 DNA reads TGTGCCAGCAGCCACGCCCTCACCGGGACAGGGAGTAGTAATGAGCAGTTCTTC. Translated, it gives CASSHALTGTGSSNEQFF.

Details on this clone: A much larger clonotype is one base distant, so this may be a read error. Within the sample, other DNA sequences also encode this same CDR3. CDR3 in amino acids: CASSYAGYGYTF. The CDR3 DNA reads TGTGCCAGCAGTTACGCAGGTTATGGCTACACCTTC. The chain employs TRBV6-5 and TRBJ1-2; D not certain. Trimming pared 2 bases from V and 5 bases from J, leaving 6 bases between. CDR3 size: 12 residues. CDR1 MNHEY and CDR2 SVGAGI come from the germline V gene.

The chain has TRBV7-2 and TRBJ2-7, with 13 bases matching TRBD2. Per germline, CDR1 SGHTA and CDR2 FQGNSA. With 5 bases clipped from V and 2 bases from J, the junction kept 6 bases outside the gene matches. The CDR3 sequence is 16 residues long. The CDR3 DNA follows: TGTGCCAGCAGCCCGCAAACTAGCGGGGGGGCCTACGAGCAGTACTTC. It translates to CASSPQTSGGAYEQYF.

The chain has TRBV16 and TRBJ2-3, with 8 bases fitting TRBD1. V lost 1 base and J lost 2; bases outside the gene matches: 2. The CDR3 covers 15 residues. Germline V gives CDR1 KGHSY, CDR2 FQNENV. The CDR3 protein is CASSQYRGDTDTQYF. In DNA form, the CDR3 reads TGTGCCAGCAGCCAATACAGGGGGGACACAGATACGCAGTATTTT.

This rearrangement joins TRBV18 to TRBJ1-6; 9 bases are a match to TRBD1. V lost 1 base and J lost 7; bases outside the gene matches: 2. This CDR3 spans 15 amino acids. Germline values: CDR1 KGHSH, CDR2 LQKENI. Here the CDR3 DNA reads TGTGCCAGCTCACCACTGGGACAGGGCAATTCACCCCTCCACTTT. Amino acids: CASSPLGQGNSPLHF.

The rearrangement links TRBV5-6 to TRBJ2-1, with 7 bases that match TRBD2. Germline lookup yields CDR1 SGHDT and CDR2 YYEEEE. The ends lost 0 bases at V and 3 bases at J; junction bases unmatched: 3. CDR3 length: 15 residues. CDR3: CASSLVGGSYNEQFF. CDR3 DNA sequence: TGTGCCAGCAGCTTGGTCGGCGGGAGCTACAATGAGCAGTTCTTC.

The J gene is TRBJ1-1, the V gene TRBV3-1 (or the pseudogene TRBV3-2); tentative D call: TRBD1 (5 bases). V lost 0 bases, J lost 4 bases, and 15 bases lay in between. The CDR3 is made up of 16 amino acids. In germline, CDR1 is LGHDT, CDR2 YNNKEL (reference sequence). The CDR3 here is CASSQEGATRRTEAFF. The CDR3 DNA sequence: TGTGCCAGCAGCCAAGAAGGGGCTACCAGGCGCACTGAAGCTTTCTTT.

The count of this clone is one. V is TRBV19 and J is TRBJ1-1; 7 bases fit TRBD1. Trimming at V came to 7 bases and at J to 6 bases, leaving 8 bases not matched to a gene. The germline V gene has CDR1 LNHDA and CDR2 SQIVND (reference sequence). This CDR3 is built from 13 residues. This chain's CDR3 is CASIDRDVPEAFF. CDR3 DNA sequence: TGTGCCAGTATTGACAGGGATGTCCCTGAAGCTTTCTTT.

The rearrangement links TRBV9 to TRBJ2-5; D ambiguous. The CDR3 contains 14 residues. Per the germline V gene, CDR1 is SGDLS and CDR2 is YYNGEE. Trimming stripped 6 bases from V and 5 bases from J, with 17 bases between. This chain's CDR3 is CASNPSPLRETQYF. CDR3 nucleotides: TGTGCCAGCAACCCTTCACCTCTACGGGAGACCCAGTACTTC.

The chain couples TRBV6-5 to TRBJ2-1; TRBD2 aligns across 12 bases. The germline gives CDR1 MNHEY, CDR2 SVGAGI. This CDR3 spans 15 amino acids. V gave up 5 bases and J gave up 7 bases; unmatched junction bases: 6. CDR3 DNA: TGTGCCAGCAGTCTAGCGGGGGGGCCGCGTAATGAGCAGTTCTTC. Its translation: CASSLAGGPRNEQFF.

This clone was picked up a small number of times. This chain links TRBV5-1 with TRBJ1-1; TRBD1 matches at 7 bases. J gave up 1 base and V 3 bases, and 9 bases lay outside the gene matches. This CDR3 contains 16 residues. Germline CDR1 and CDR2: SGHRS and YFSETQ. CDR3 protein: CASSSAFRTGNTEAFF. DNA for the CDR3: TGCGCCAGCAGCTCCGCCTTCCGGACAGGGAACACTGAAGCTTTCTTT.

This clone was seen a handful of times. The gene calls are TRBV7-9 and TRBJ1-2; 7 bases match TRBD1. Germline assignment: CDR1 SEHNR and CDR2 FQNEAQ (reference sequence). The CDR3 loop spans 14 amino acids. V lost 5 bases to trimming and J lost 2 bases; unmatched junction nucleotides: 5. The chain's CDR3 is CASSPGTVNYGYTF. In nucleotides, the CDR3 is TGTGCCAGCAGCCCGGGGACAGTCAACTATGGCTACACCTTC.

The V call is TRBV3-1 (or the pseudogene TRBV3-2), the J call TRBJ2-1, with a tentative D call TRBD1 (6 bases). CDR1 is LGHDT, CDR2 YNNKEL, per germline (reference sequence). Trimming took off 2 bases at V and 1 base at J, with 15 bases between the two ends. The CDR3 loop spans 17 amino acids. This chain's CDR3 is CASSQISAGVSYNEQFF. CDR3 DNA: TGTGCCAGCAGCCAAATCTCGGCAGGGGTATCCTACAATGAGCAGTTCTTC.

V gene TRBV4-2 combines with J gene TRBJ2-4, with D perhaps matching TRBD1 (8 bases). Per germline, CDR1 LGHNA and CDR2 YNFKEQ. The V and J ends lost 1 base and 7 bases respectively, with 14 bases between them. CDR3 size: 15 residues. The CDR3 DNA reads TGTGCCAGCAGCCAAGGAGCGGGACAGGACAACATTCAGTACTTC. This encodes CASSQGAGQDNIQYF.

The chain uses TRBV4-3 and TRBJ2-7; a weak D match, TRBD2 (7 bases). The ends were cut back, 0 bases at V and 1 base at J, with 10 bases in the middle. CDR3 size: 15 residues. Germline V gene data show CDR1 as LGHNA and CDR2 as YSLEER. The CDR3 sequence: CASSQEAGASYEQYF. The CDR3 DNA reads TGCGCCAGCAGCCAAGAGGCGGGGGCGTCCTACGAGCAGTACTTC.